This TCR beta chain was profiled in a study of blood T cells in healthy people across ages. As for this clonotype: Its target is not known.

Sample-barcoded 5' priming and a J-beta primer mix drove a second PCR of roughly 7 to 11 cycles. Every single cDNA molecule received a tag from a template-switch adaptor with 12 random nucleotides. Via MiXCR, TCRdb re-called the 5' RACE reads, giving one row per CDR3 protein. Counted here are about 1.4 million distinct CDR3 sequences, approximately 59% occurring once; the ten biggest clones make up over 5.5%. The authors extracted at least 6 micrograms of total RNA per sample. Findings and caveats of the study: Because donor CMV status was unknown, expanded clonotype changes were possibly confounded.

The source of this sequence is a young man in good health. Sequencing was carried out using blood.

DNA for the CDR3: TGTGCCACCAGCAGAGATCTAACTAGCGGGACCAATGAGCAGTTCTTC. Translated, it gives CATSRDLTSGTNEQFF. The chain combines TRBV15 with TRBJ2-1; 10 nucleotides align to TRBD2. Germline trimming cut 0 bases from V and 6 bases from J; bases unmatched to any gene: 5. The germline V gene has CDR1 LNHNV and CDR2 YYDKDF (reference sequence). This CDR3 contains 16 residues.